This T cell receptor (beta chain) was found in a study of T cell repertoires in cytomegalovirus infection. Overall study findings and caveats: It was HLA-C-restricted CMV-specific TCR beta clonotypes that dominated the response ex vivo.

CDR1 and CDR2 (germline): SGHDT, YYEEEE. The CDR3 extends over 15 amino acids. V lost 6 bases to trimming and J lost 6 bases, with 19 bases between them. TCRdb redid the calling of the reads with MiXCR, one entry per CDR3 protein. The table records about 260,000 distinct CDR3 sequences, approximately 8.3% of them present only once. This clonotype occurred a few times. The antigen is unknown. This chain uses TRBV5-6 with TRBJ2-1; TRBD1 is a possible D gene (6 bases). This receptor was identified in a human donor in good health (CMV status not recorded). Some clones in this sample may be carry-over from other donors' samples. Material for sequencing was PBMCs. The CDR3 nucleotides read TGTGCCAGCATCGCCCTGACAGGTGCGCCCAATGAGCAGTTCTTC. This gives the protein CASIALTGAPNEQFF.